This T cell receptor (beta chain) was recorded in a study of blood T cells in healthy people across ages. On the study more broadly: When template switching was applied, about one barcoded beta molecule was captured per two T cells.

With a J-beta primer mix and a sample-barcoded 5' primer, a second PCR ran roughly 6 to 11 cycles. Each of the cDNA molecules was tagged by a template-switch adaptor with 12 random nucleotides. TCRdb re-derived calls from the 5' RACE reads in MiXCR, one entry per CDR3 protein. The sample lists some 1.6 million distinct CDR3 sequences; roughly 32% were seen once. Sequencing was carried out using blood. The source of this sequence is a woman aged 25 to 39 in good health.

The CDR3 bases are TGTGCCAGCAGTTTATCGCTGCCTGCGCAGTATTTT. Amino acid sequence: CASSLSLPAQYF. The V gene is TRBV27, the J gene TRBJ2-3; D uncertain. With 0 bases removed from V and 10 bases from J, the gap between germline ends came to 8 bases. The CDR3 contains 12 residues. CDR1 and CDR2 from the germline V gene are MNHEY and SMNVEV (reference sequence).